This entry features one T cell receptor beta chain sequence. The CDR3 sequence is 17 residues long. In germline, CDR1 is SGDLS, CDR2 YYNGEE. V dropped 4 bases and J dropped 8 bases, with 24 bases sitting between them. The source of the sample is a study of blood T cell repertoires in COVID-19. TCRdb's table, derived via immunoSEQ multiplex PCR, lists solely in-frame clones and lacks some. The data show 150,000 or so clones, around 90% seen once. Recruits, aged roughly 18 to 95 years, lived in roughly 22 US areas. Assignments of participants to cohorts depended upon their own reported clinical history. Individuals in the exposed group had encountered a COVID-19 case within 2 weeks preceding study entry.

This chain joins TRBV9 and TRBJ1-4, with D perhaps TRBD1 (6 bases). Sequencing was done on a sample of PBMCs or T cells enriched from blood (not recorded which). The TCR was taken from a middle-aged woman who had been exposed to COVID-19. The CDR3 spells CASSLPSGGRGGEKLFF. CDR3 DNA sequence: TGTGCCAGCAGCCTCCCCTCGGGAGGCAGGGGTGGGGAAAAACTGTTTTTT.